The count of the clone carrying this T cell receptor (beta chain) is one. Antigen unknown. TCR alpha and TCR beta cDNA libraries carrying sample barcodes and UMIs came from 5'RACE with constant-segment primers. A single record per CDR3 protein comes from TCRdb applying MiXCR to the 5' RACE reads. The data show 250,000 to 350,000 distinct CDR3 sequences, roughly 15% seen once. The data were taken from a study of T-cell memory formation after mild COVID-19. General study results and limits: Chiefly within CM and EM were the contracting CD4+ clones; CD8+ ones were within EMRA. While clones contracting from day 15 to 85 were balanced between CD4 and CD8, later expanders leaned CD4+.

This TCR was recovered from a man between 18 and 35 years old who had mild COVID-19 (a few samples of this study predate the infection). Cell type and time point are not known. Sequencing input: PBMCs or a T cell subset sorted from them (not recorded which).

Here the CDR3 reads CASSPGGEGRAPLHF. CDR3 nucleotide sequence: TGTGCCAGCAGCCCTGGTGGGGAGGGCCGGGCACCCCTCCACTTT. The V call is TRBV7-2, the J call TRBJ1-6; no clear D gene. Trimming took 5 bases from V and 11 from J, leaving 19 bases between them. Germline V gene sequence: CDR1 SGHTA, CDR2 FQGNSA. This CDR3 contains 15 residues.